This is a list of T cell receptor beta chains from one sample in a study of CD39 and CD103 CD8 tumor-infiltrating T cells. TCRdb's copy holds only in-frame clones and misses some; the assay was immunoSEQ multiplex PCR. This repertoire shows approximately 7,900 clones, around 69% found once; its top ten account for more than 55%. The sequencing input was CD8+ T cells sorted from blood. These receptors were collected from a human donor with head and neck squamous cell carcinoma. Both conserved end residues are part of each CDR3.

J: TRBJ2-1
V: TRBV18
CDR3: CASSPWTSGKSYNEQFF

J: TRBJ2-7
V: TRBV5-1
CDR3: CASSLGHGQGTSSYEQYF

J: TRBJ2-3
V: TRBV15
CDR3: CATSTFSGLATDTQYF

J: TRBJ1-4
V: TRBV25-1
CDR3: CASSDMGEKLFF

J: TRBJ2-5
V: TRBV7-9
CDR3: CASSLGQGVKETQYF

J: TRBJ1-3
V: TRBV28
CDR3: CASRLDVSSGNTIYF

J: TRBJ2-1
V: TRBV27
CDR3: CASSPDSVRSSYNEQFF

J: TRBJ2-2
V: TRBV5-1
CDR3: CASSFISLEGGELFF

J: TRBJ2-1
V: TRBV6-4
CDR3: CASSDDSSGGGEQFF

J: TRBJ2-3
V: TRBV28
CDR3: CASTPLAVTDTQYF

J: TRBJ2-5
V: TRBV6-5
CDR3: CASSWTGTGEQYF

J: TRBJ2-3
V: TRBV4-3
CDR3: CASSQDAEGTGDTQYF

J: TRBJ1-5
V: TRBV7-8
CDR3: CASSLEGSSSNQPQHF

J: TRBJ2-7
V: TRBV14
CDR3: CASSQGQGRSYEQYF

J: TRBJ2-1
V: TRBV19
CDR3: CASSIVPRDRQFF

J: TRBJ2-5
V: TRBV7-9
CDR3: CASSFTSGRLEETQYF

J: TRBJ2-7
V: TRBV19
CDR3: CASSTSFMGGPPPEQYF

J: TRBJ2-7
V: TRBV27
CDR3: CASSSYVTAFYEQYF

J: TRBJ1-4
V: TRBV9
CDR3: CASSARGGLANNEKLFF

J: TRBJ2-5
V: TRBV28
CDR3: CASSSAKEVQETQYF

J: TRBJ2-7
V: TRBV7-7
CDR3: CASSPGETYEQYF

J: TRBJ2-2
V: TRBV5-5
CDR3: CASSPPSSYELFF

J: TRBJ1-2
V: TRBV18
CDR3: CASSKDTEPSYTF

J: TRBJ2-1
V: TRBV2
CDR3: CASRERPPSSSYNEQFF

J: TRBJ2-7
V: TRBV11-2
CDR3: CASSFTSGGVLDEQYF

J: TRBJ1-5
V: TRBV7-6
CDR3: CASSLGVSDSSQPQHF

J: TRBJ1-2
V: TRBV21-1
CDR3: CAREQRGSLANYGYTF

J: TRBJ2-1
V: TRBV10-2
CDR3: CASSSGTGQFF

J: TRBJ2-7
V: TRBV5-6
CDR3: CASSLGVGYYEQYF